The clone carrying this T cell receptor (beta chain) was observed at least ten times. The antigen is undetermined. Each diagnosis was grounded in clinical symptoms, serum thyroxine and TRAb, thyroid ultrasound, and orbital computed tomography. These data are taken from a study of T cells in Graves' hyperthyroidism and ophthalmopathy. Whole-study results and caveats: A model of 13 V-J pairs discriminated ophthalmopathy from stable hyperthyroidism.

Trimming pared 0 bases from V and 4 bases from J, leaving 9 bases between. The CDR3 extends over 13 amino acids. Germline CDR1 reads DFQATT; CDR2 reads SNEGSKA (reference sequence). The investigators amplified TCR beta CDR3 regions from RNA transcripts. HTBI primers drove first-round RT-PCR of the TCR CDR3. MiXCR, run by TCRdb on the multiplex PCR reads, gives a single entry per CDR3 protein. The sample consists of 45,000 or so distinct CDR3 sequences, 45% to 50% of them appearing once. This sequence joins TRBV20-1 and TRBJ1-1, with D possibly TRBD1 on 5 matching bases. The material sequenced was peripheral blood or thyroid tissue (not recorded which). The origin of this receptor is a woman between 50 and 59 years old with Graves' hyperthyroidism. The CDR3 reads CSARDPGTTEAFF. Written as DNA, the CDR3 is TGCAGTGCTAGAGATCCAGGGACCACTGAAGCTTTCTTT.